The T cell receptor beta chain under discussion was sequenced for a study of cytomegalovirus exposure and HLA in healthy donors. Study-level points and caveats: Presence/absence analyses assumed roughly uniform sequencing depth across donors, which may not hold. Earlier analysis looked at TCR beta V segments, and most were productive about 90% or about 30% of the time. Some highly shared sequence variants likely arose as a pipeline artifact.

Note on this clone: The antigen remains undetermined.

Trimming shortened V by 1 base and J by 3 bases, and 11 bases separated the two germline ends. The CDR3 has 14 amino acids. Germline assignment: CDR1 SGHTS and CDR2 YDEGEE. The study ran its PCR with 60 Vbeta and 13 Jbeta primers. Clones were read by immunoSEQ multiplex PCR, and TCRdb kept only the in-frame ones, dropping some. The table includes over 150,000 clones, roughly 79% detected once. This clonotype originated in a woman aged 45-59 years in good health and CMV-seronegative. V is TRBV5-8 and J is TRBJ2-7; a weak D match, TRBD1 (5 bases). The sample consisted of PBMCs. The CDR3 loop is CASSLSRVYYEQYF. In DNA form, the CDR3 reads TGTGCCAGCAGCTTGTCCAGGGTTTACTACGAGCAGTACTTC.